The source of this T cell receptor (beta chain) is a study of identical twins. Each CDR3 protein gets one entry after TCRdb re-called the 5' RACE reads with MiXCR. The data contain fewer than 900,000 distinct CDR3 sequences, around 21% of them singletons. The CDR3 has 13 residues. The junction had 6 bases not matched to a gene; V was cut back by 5 bases and J by 6 bases. From germline, CDR1 is DFQATT and CDR2 SNEGSKA (reference sequence). This sample was also put to use in a study of T cells expressing NK-cell markers. That report notes: CD3+CD56+NKG2C+, CD3+CD56+NKG2C- and CD3+CD56-NKG2C+ T cells, once sorted, supplied the TCR beta repertoires.

Sequenced input: PBMCs. This TCR derives from a woman younger than 35 in good health. The gene calls are TRBV20-1 and TRBJ1-5, with 8 bases that match TRBD1. CDR3 loop: CSAHQGAIQPQHF. As DNA, the CDR3 is TGCAGTGCTCATCAGGGGGCAATTCAGCCCCAGCATTTT.